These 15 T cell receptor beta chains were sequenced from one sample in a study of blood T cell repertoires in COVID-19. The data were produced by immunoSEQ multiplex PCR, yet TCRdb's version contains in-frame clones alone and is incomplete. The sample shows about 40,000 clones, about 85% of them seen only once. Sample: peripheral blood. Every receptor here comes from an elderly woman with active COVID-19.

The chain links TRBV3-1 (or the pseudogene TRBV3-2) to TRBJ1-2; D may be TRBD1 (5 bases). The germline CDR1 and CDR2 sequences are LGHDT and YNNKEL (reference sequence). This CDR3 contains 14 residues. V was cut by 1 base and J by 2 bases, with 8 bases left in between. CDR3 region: CASSQVRANYGYTF. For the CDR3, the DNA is TGTGCCAGCAGCCAAGTCAGGGCCAACTATGGCTACACCTTC.

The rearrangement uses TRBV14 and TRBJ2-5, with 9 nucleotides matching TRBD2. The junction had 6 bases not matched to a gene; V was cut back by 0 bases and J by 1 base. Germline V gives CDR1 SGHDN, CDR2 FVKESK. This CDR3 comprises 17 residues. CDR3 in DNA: TGTGCCAGCAGCCAAGATCCCGCTAGCGGGGTCCAAGAGACCCAGTACTTC. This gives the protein CASSQDPASGVQETQYF. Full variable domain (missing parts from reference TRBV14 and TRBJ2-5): EAGVTQFPSHSVIEKGQTVTLRCDPISGHDNLYWYRRVMGKEIKFLLHFVKESKQDESGMPNNRFLAERTGGTYSTLKVQPAELEDSGVYFCASSQDPASGVQETQYFGPGTRLLVL.

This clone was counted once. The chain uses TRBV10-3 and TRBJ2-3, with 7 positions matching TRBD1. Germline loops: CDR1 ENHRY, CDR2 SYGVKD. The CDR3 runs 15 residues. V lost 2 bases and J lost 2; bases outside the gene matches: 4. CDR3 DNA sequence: TGTGCCATCAGTGAGACGGGACAGACCACAGATACGCAGTATTTT. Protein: CAISETGQTTDTQYF.

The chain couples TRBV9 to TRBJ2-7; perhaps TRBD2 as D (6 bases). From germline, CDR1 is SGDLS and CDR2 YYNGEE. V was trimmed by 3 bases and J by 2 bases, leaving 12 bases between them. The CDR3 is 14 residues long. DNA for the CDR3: TGTGCCAGCAGCGCCTTGGCGGGAACCTACGAGCAGTACTTC. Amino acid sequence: CASSALAGTYEQYF.

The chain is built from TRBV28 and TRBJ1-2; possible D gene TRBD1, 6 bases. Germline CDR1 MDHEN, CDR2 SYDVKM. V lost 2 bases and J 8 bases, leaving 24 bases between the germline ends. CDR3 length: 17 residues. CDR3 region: CASSLRGIVGAGVGYTF. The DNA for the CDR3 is TGTGCCAGCAGTTTACGGGGAATTGTGGGGGCAGGGGTAGGCTACACCTTC.

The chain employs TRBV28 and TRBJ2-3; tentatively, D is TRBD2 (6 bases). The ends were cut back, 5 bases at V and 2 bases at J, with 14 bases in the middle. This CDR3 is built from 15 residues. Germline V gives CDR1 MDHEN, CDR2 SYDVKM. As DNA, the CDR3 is TGTGCCAGCAGTCCACGACTAGGAAACACAGATACGCAGTATTTT. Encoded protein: CASSPRLGNTDTQYF.

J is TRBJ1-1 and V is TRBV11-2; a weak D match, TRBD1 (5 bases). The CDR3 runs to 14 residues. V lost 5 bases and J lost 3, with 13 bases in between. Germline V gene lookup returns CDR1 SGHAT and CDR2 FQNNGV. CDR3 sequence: CASSRGDFYTEAFF. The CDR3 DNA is TGTGCCAGCAGCCGAGGGGACTTCTACACTGAAGCTTTCTTT.

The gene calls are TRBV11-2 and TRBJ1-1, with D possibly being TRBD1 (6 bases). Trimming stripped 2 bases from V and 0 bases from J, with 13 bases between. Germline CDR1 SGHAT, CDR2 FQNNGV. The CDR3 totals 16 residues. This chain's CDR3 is CASSLSPGQMNTEAFF. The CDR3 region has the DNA TGTGCCAGCAGCTTAAGTCCCGGACAGATGAACACTGAAGCTTTCTTT.

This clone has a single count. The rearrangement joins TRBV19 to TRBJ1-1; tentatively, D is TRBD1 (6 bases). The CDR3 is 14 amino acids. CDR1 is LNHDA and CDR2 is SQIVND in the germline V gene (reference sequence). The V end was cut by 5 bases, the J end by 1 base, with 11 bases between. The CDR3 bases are TGTGCCAGTAGTTTAGGGGGACAGAACACTGAAGCTTTCTTT. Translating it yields CASSLGGQNTEAFF.

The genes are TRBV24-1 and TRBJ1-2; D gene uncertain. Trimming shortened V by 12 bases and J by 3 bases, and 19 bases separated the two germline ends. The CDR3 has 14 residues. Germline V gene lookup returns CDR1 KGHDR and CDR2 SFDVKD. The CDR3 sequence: CAPKAPARDYGYTF. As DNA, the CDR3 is TGTGCCCCCAAGGCGCCAGCGAGGGACTATGGCTACACCTTC.

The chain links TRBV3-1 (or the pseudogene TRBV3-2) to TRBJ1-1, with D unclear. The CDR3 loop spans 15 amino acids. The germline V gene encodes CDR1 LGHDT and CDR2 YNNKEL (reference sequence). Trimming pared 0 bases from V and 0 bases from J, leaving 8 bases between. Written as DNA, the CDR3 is TGTGCCAGCAGCCAAGAACAAGATCTGAACACTGAAGCTTTCTTT. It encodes CASSQEQDLNTEAFF.

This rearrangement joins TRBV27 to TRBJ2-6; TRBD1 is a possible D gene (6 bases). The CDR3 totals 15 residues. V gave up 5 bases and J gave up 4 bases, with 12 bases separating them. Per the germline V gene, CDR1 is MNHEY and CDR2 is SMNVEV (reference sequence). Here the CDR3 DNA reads TGTGCCAGCAGTCCGCAGGGGTACGGGGCCAACGTCCTGACTTTC. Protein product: CASSPQGYGANVLTF.

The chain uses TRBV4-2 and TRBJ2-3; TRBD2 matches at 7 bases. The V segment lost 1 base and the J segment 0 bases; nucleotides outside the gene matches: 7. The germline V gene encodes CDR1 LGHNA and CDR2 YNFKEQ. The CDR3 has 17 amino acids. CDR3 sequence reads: CASSQAPVLASTDTQYF. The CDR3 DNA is TGTGCCAGCAGCCAAGCCCCCGTACTAGCGAGCACAGATACGCAGTATTTT.

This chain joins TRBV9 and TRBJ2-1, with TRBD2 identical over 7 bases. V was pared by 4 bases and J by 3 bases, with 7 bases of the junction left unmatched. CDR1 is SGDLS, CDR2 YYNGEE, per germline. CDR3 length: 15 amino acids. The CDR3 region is CASSLRGVGYNEQFF. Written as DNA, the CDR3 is TGTGCCAGCAGCCTTCGGGGGGTAGGCTACAATGAGCAGTTCTTC. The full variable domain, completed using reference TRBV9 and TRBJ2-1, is DSGVTQTPKHLITATGQRVTLRCSPRSGDLSVYWYQQSLDQGLQFLIQYYNGEERAKGNILERFSAQQFPDLHSELNLSSLELGDSALYFCASSLRGVGYNEQFFGPGTRLTVL.

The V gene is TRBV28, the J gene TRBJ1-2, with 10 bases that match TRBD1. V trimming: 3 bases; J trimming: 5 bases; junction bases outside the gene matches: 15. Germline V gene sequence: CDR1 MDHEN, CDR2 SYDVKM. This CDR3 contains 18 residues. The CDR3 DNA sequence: TGTGCCAGCAGTTTTCAGGCAGTGAAGGACAGGGGGGTTTATGGCTACACCTTC. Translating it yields CASSFQAVKDRGVYGYTF.